This T cell receptor beta chain was obtained from a study of blood T cell repertoires in COVID-19. Turning to the study itself: Acute and convalescent COVID-19 samples came from the United States, Italy and Spain.

The CDR3 loop spans 15 amino acids. In germline, CDR1 is MNHEY, CDR2 SVGEGT. V was cut by 8 bases and J by 1 base, with 18 bases left in between. In the study's own analysis: Nucleated cell number was recorded as an estimate derived from reference gene primer amplification. Clones were read by immunoSEQ multiplex PCR, and TCRdb kept only the in-frame ones, dropping some. For V, J and clone size, that table is used; D and trimming come from the DNA. The profile shows 300,000 to 400,000 clones, roughly 84% of them singletons. The sequenced material came from peripheral blood. This clonotype was sampled from a man between 45 and 60 years old with active or convalescent COVID-19. V gene TRBV6-2 or TRBV6-3 combines with J gene TRBJ2-7; no reliable D call. The CDR3 is CASGPPGRLSYEQYF. For the CDR3, the DNA is TGTGCCAGCGGCCCCCCAGGAAGGCTATCCTACGAGCAGTACTTC.